This entry features one T cell receptor beta chain sequence. Antigen specificity is unknown. V lost 5 bases and J 1 base, leaving 12 bases between the germline ends. CDR1 and CDR2 from the germline V gene are SGHRS and YFSETQ. This CDR3 region has 14 residues. Sequencing used immunoSEQ multiplex PCR; TCRdb keeps in-frame clones, though not all of them. The sample holds approximately 150,000 clones, about 95% seen once. These data come from a study of T cell responses to AZD1222 COVID-19 vaccine. Study-wide results and limits: Of spike-specific TCRs, nearly half reportedly target regions left unmutated in variants.

This TCR was sampled from an adult in good health. This sequence joins TRBV5-1 and TRBJ1-1; D not certain. Sequencing used peripheral blood, obtained on day 0 of AZD1222 vaccination. The CDR3 coding sequence is TGCGCCAGCAGTCGGTCTGCGGCGAACACTGAAGCTTTCTTT. Protein sequence: CASSRSAANTEAFF.